What follows are 24 T cell receptor beta chains derived from one specimen sequenced in a study of blood T cell repertoires in COVID-19. Libraries were prepared by immunoSEQ multiplex PCR; TCRdb keeps only in-frame clonotypes and omits some of them. The sample includes some 14,000 clones, 84% seen only once; the top ten take roughly 32%. Sequenced: peripheral blood. These TCRs come from a man aged 50-60 years with active COVID-19.

The rearrangement joins TRBV27 to TRBJ2-7; possibly TRBD1 for D (5 bases). With 8 bases removed from V and 1 base from J, the gap between germline ends came to 9 bases. The CDR3 contains 12 residues. The germline V gene encodes CDR1 MNHEY and CDR2 SMNVEV (reference sequence). DNA of the CDR3: TGTGCCAGCCGTCAGGGATCCTACGAGCAGTACTTC. Translating it yields CASRQGSYEQYF.

The rearrangement uses TRBV14 and TRBJ2-1; D perhaps matches TRBD2 (6 bases). V lost 4 bases to trimming and J lost 6 bases, with 16 bases between them. The CDR3 consists of 15 residues. Germline CDR1 is SGHDN and CDR2 is FVKESK. CDR3 nucleotides: TGTGCCAGCAGCCGCGGGAACCCCAGGCCCAATGAGCAGTTCTTC. As protein: CASSRGNPRPNEQFF.

J is TRBJ2-1 and V is TRBV7-9; no clear D gene. The CDR3 extends over 11 amino acids. V was trimmed by 5 bases and J by 9 bases, leaving 8 bases between them. The germline V gene encodes CDR1 SEHNR and CDR2 FQNEAQ (reference sequence). CDR3 coding DNA: TGTGCCAGCAGCCCAACGGTTGAGCAGTTCTTC. Its protein is CASSPTVEQFF.

The chain has TRBV20-1 and TRBJ2-7; no reliable D call. This CDR3 comprises 11 residues. CDR1 is DFQATT, CDR2 SNEGSKA, per germline (reference sequence). Trimming removed 1 base at V and 7 bases at J, with 8 bases between. The CDR3 DNA reads as TGCAGTGCTAGAGTTCTGGCAGAGCAGTACTTC. This sequence encodes CSARVLAEQYF.

V usage is TRBV28 and J usage is TRBJ2-1; tentative D call: TRBD1 (8 bases). V lost 6 bases and J lost 9, with 18 bases in between. The CDR3 has 14 amino acids. Germline values: CDR1 MDHEN, CDR2 SYDVKM. CDR3 residues: CASRLTGGGVEQFF. The CDR3 DNA sequence: TGTGCCAGCAGACTAACAGGGGGGGGAGTTGAGCAGTTCTTC. The full variable domain, with the rest looked up from reference TRBV28 and TRBJ2-1, is DVKVTQSSRYLVKRTGEKVFLECVQDMDHENMFWYRQDPGLGLRLIYFSYDVKMKEKGDIPEGYSVSREKKERFSLILESASTNQTSMYLCASRLTGGGVEQFFGPGTRLTVL.

V is TRBV28 and J is TRBJ2-3; TRBD2 matches at 7 bases. This CDR3 region has 15 residues. CDR1 and CDR2 (germline): MDHEN, SYDVKM. Trimming took 3 bases from V and 4 from J; bases not matched to a gene: 7. DNA for the CDR3: TGTGCCAGCAGTTTGGGGGAGGGCAGGGCAGATACGCAGTATTTT. It yields the protein CASSLGEGRADTQYF.

This chain connects TRBV9 to TRBJ2-1; 13 bases fit TRBD2. The V gene end was trimmed by 1 base and the J gene end by 4 bases; junction bases not matched to a gene: 8. Per germline, CDR1 SGDLS and CDR2 YYNGEE. This CDR3 has 18 residues. The CDR3 DNA follows: TGTGCCAGCAGCGTACGCCCCGGGACTAGCGGGGAATACAATGAGCAGTTCTTC. Its protein product is CASSVRPGTSGEYNEQFF.

This chain joins TRBV23-1 and TRBJ2-4, with 15 bases fitting TRBD2. TRBV23-1 is identified as an open reading frame with a role that is uncertain. With 3 bases clipped from V and 2 bases from J, the junction kept 20 bases outside the gene matches. This CDR3 contains 23 residues. The CDR3 nucleotides read TGCGCCAGCAGTCAGTTTGGGCCCCAAGGACTAGCGGGAGGGGGGGGATCCAAAAACATTCAGTACTTC. Translating it yields CASSQFGPQGLAGGGGSKNIQYF.

The CDR3 DNA reads TGTGCCAGCAGCTCCTCGCGGGGGAGCTCTGGGGCCAACGTCCTGACTTTC. Encoded protein: CASSSSRGSSGANVLTF. J is TRBJ2-6 and V is TRBV7-9, with 7 bases lining up with TRBD2. J was trimmed by 0 bases and V by 4 bases; bases with no gene match: 6. Germline CDR1 reads SEHNR; CDR2 reads FQNEAQ (reference sequence). The CDR3 covers 17 residues.

The V call is TRBV27, the J call TRBJ2-1, with D hard to call. The germline V gene encodes CDR1 MNHEY and CDR2 SMNVEV (reference sequence). This CDR3 spans 15 amino acids. The V end was cut by 2 bases, the J end by 5 bases, with 13 bases between. In DNA, the CDR3 is TGTGCCAGCAGTTTAGGATCGCTTAGCAACAATGAGCAGTTCTTC. Translating it yields CASSLGSLSNNEQFF.

The gene calls are TRBV7-6 and TRBJ2-3; 8 positions match TRBD2. V lost 5 bases to trimming and J lost 1 base; unmatched junction nucleotides: 5. Germline CDR1 reads SGHVS; CDR2 reads FNYEAQ. The CDR3 totals 15 residues. The CDR3 sequence is CASSRSGIGTDTQYF. The CDR3 nucleotides read TGTGCCAGCAGCCGTAGCGGGATCGGCACAGATACGCAGTATTTT.

The V and J genes are TRBV10-3 and TRBJ1-6, with D unclear. This CDR3 is 11 amino acids long. The V gene lost 10 bases and the J gene lost 5 bases, with 6 bases spanning the gap. Germline values: CDR1 ENHRY, CDR2 SYGVKD. CDR3 DNA sequence: TGTGCCACCTGTGATAATTCACCCCTCCACTTT. Its translation is CATCDNSPLHF.

In its sample, this clone was seen once. The gene calls are TRBV29-1 and TRBJ2-5; 7 nucleotides agree with TRBD1. V shed 6 bases, J shed 2 bases, and the junction held 9 bases outside the gene matches. Germline V gene data show CDR1 as SQVTM and CDR2 as ANQGSEA. The CDR3 sequence is 14 residues long. The CDR3 DNA sequence: TGCAGCGTATCCTTGTGGGACAGACAAGAGACCCAGTACTTC. This codes for CSVSLWDRQETQYF.

This sequence joins TRBV15 and TRBJ2-5, with TRBD2 identical over 9 bases. CDR1 and CDR2 from the germline V gene are LNHNV and YYDKDF (reference sequence). This CDR3 spans 14 amino acids. J was trimmed by 5 bases and V by 3 bases; bases with no gene match: 4. For the CDR3, the DNA is TGTGCCACCAGCAGGGCGGGAGGGCTTGAGACCCAGTACTTC. Amino acid sequence: CATSRAGGLETQYF.

The chain links TRBV29-1 to TRBJ2-2; 10 bases are a match to TRBD1. V lost 4 bases to trimming and J lost 2 bases; unmatched junction nucleotides: 1. Germline assignment: CDR1 SQVTM and CDR2 ANQGSEA. The CDR3 totals 14 residues. The CDR3 loop is CSVGTGGNTGELFF. The DNA of the CDR3 is TGCAGCGTTGGGACAGGGGGTAACACCGGGGAGCTGTTTTTT.

The CDR3 spells CASSAPDASGYNEQFF. For the CDR3, the DNA is TGTGCCAGCAGCGCCCCTGATGCTAGCGGTTACAATGAGCAGTTCTTC. This chain uses TRBV9 with TRBJ2-1; TRBD2 agrees at 7 bases. Germline V gene lookup returns CDR1 SGDLS and CDR2 YYNGEE. The length of the CDR3 is 16 residues. V lost 3 bases, J lost 4 bases, and 10 bases stayed unmatched.

The chain couples TRBV2 to TRBJ2-2, with 8 positions matching TRBD2. J lost 6 bases, V lost 2 bases, and 11 bases had no gene match. The germline CDR1 and CDR2 sequences are SNHLY and FYNNEI. This CDR3 is built from 17 residues. CDR3 sequence (DNA): TGTGCCAGCAGTGAAACGGGAAGCGGGAGTATCGCCGGGGAGCTGTTTTTT. It specifies CASSETGSGSIAGELFF.

The rearrangement uses TRBV24-1 and TRBJ2-1; D remains ambiguous. CDR1 is KGHDR, CDR2 SFDVKD, per germline. Trimming pared 0 bases from V and 7 bases from J, leaving 6 bases between. CDR3 length: 13 residues. The CDR3 reads CATSDLMRNEQFF. The DNA for the CDR3 is TGTGCCACCAGTGATTTGATGCGAAATGAGCAGTTCTTC.

The gene calls are TRBV7-6 and TRBJ1-5, with D possibly TRBD1 on 6 matching bases. Germline lookup yields CDR1 SGHVS and CDR2 FNYEAQ. The CDR3 sequence is 15 residues long. Trimming stripped 1 base from V and 5 bases from J, with 12 bases between. In DNA form, the CDR3 reads TGTGCCAGCAGCTTAGGGGGCAGGGGTGATCAGCCCCAGCATTTT. It translates to CASSLGGRGDQPQHF.

Judged by abundance, this clone is large (0.1 to 1%). The V gene is TRBV2, the J gene TRBJ2-2, with a possible D match to TRBD2 (5 bases). This CDR3 comprises 15 residues. The V end was cut by 2 bases, the J end by 3 bases, with 10 bases between. Per germline, CDR1 SNHLY and CDR2 FYNNEI. CDR3 nucleotides: TGTGCCAGCAGTGAATCGGGGTGGTACACCGGGGAGCTGTTTTTT. Its protein product is CASSESGWYTGELFF.

This clone was seen once. The chain recombines TRBV27 with TRBJ2-1; D perhaps matches TRBD2 (5 bases). CDR1 and CDR2 from the germline V gene are MNHEY and SMNVEV (reference sequence). V lost 5 bases and J 6 bases, leaving 17 bases between the germline ends. The CDR3 runs 15 residues. Written as DNA, the CDR3 is TGTGCCAGCAGTCCCCAGGACGCCGCGGGCAATGAGCAGTTCTTC. This gives the protein CASSPQDAAGNEQFF.

This chain uses TRBV4-2 with TRBJ1-3; D perhaps matches TRBD1 (5 bases). From germline, CDR1 is LGHNA and CDR2 YNFKEQ. CDR3 length: 15 amino acids. V was clipped by 1 base and J by 2 bases, with 9 bases between them. The CDR3 DNA sequence: TGTGCCAGCAGCCAAGGCGCAGGGCCTGGAAACACCATATATTTT. It translates to CASSQGAGPGNTIYF.

J is TRBJ1-1 and V is TRBV2; TRBD1 matches 12 bases. Looked up from germline, CDR1 is SNHLY and CDR2 is FYNNEI. CDR3 size: 14 residues. The junction had 9 bases not matched to a gene; V was cut back by 7 bases and J by 9 bases. CDR3 DNA sequence: TGTGCCAGCAATAGCGGGACAGGGGGCTTTCAAGCTTTCTTT. This translates into CASNSGTGGFQAFF.

In its sample, this clone was seen a few times. The chain has TRBV6-4 and TRBJ2-3, with 14 bases aligning to TRBD2. Unmatched junction bases numbered 9, after V lost 6 bases and J lost 1 base. In germline, CDR1 is MRHNA, CDR2 SNTAGT. The length of the CDR3 is 18 residues. CDR3 sequence (DNA): TGTGCCAGCAGGACTTGGGGACTAGCGGGAGAAGGCACAGATACGCAGTATTTT. Its translation is CASRTWGLAGEGTDTQYF.